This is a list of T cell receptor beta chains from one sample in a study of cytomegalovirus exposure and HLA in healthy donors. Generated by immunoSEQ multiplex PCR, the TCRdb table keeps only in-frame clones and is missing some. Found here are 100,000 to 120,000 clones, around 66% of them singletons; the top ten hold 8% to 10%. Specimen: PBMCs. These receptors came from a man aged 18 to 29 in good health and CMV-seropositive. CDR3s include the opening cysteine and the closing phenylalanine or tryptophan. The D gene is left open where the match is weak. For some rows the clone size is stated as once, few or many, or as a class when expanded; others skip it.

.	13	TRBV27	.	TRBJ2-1	TGTGCCAGCAGTTTGTCCCTACAGAATGAGCAGTTCTTC	CASSLSLQNEQFF
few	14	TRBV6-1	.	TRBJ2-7	TGTGCCAGCAACTCAGGGGGGAACCCTTACGAGCAGTACTTC	CASNSGGNPYEQYF
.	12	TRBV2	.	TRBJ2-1	TGTGCCAGCAGTCTCATAGCGGCTGAGCAGTTCTTC	CASSLIAAEQFF
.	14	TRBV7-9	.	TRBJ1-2	TGTGCCAGCAGCCTAAAACAGGGAATCTATGGCTACACCTTC	CASSLKQGIYGYTF
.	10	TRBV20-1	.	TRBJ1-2	TGCAGTGCTGTACATTGGGGCTACACCTTC	CSAVHWGYTF
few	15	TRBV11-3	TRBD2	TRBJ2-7	TGTGCCAGCAGCCCTGGGACTAGCGCTTCCTACGAGCAGTACTTC	CASSPGTSASYEQYF
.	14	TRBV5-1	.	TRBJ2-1	TGCGCCAGCAGCTTCCTAAATAGCGAGAATGAGCAGTTCTTC	CASSFLNSENEQFF
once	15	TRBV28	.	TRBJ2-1	TGTGCCAGCAGTTACAGGATACGATCCTACAATGAGCAGTTCTTC	CASSYRIRSYNEQFF
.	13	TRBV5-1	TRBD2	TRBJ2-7	TGCGCCAGCAGCTTGGGGGGGGGACACGAGCAGTACTTC	CASSLGGGHEQYF
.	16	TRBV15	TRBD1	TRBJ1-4	TGTGCCACCAGCAACACTTACAGGGGGCGCAATGAAAAACTGTTTTTT	CATSNTYRGRNEKLFF